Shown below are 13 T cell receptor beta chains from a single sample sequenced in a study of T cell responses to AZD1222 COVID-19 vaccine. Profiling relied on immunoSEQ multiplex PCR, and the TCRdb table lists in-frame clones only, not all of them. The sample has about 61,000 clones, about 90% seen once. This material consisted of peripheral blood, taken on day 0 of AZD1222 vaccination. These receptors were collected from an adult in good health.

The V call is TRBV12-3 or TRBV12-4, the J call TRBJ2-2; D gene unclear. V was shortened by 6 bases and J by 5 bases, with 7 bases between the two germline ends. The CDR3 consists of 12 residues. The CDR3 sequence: CASSGLTGELFF. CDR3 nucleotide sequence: TGTGCCAGCAGCGGGCTTACCGGGGAGCTGTTTTTT.

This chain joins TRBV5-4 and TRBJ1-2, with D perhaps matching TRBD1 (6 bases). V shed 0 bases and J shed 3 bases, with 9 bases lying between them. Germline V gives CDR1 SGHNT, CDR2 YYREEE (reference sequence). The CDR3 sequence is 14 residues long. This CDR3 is CASSLEGGYYGYTF. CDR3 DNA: TGTGCCAGCAGCTTGGAGGGGGGCTACTATGGCTACACCTTC.

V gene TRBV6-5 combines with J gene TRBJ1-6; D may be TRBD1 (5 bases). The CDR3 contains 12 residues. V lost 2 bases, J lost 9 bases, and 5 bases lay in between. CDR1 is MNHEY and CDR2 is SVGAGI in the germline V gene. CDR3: CASSYQGSPLHF. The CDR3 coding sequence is TGTGCCAGCAGTTACCAGGGTTCACCCCTCCACTTT.

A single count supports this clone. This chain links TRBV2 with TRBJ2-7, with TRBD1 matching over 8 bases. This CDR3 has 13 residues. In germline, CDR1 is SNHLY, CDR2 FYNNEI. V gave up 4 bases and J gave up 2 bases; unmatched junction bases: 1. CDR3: CASSGGQAYEQYF. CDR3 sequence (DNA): TGTGCCAGCAGTGGGGGACAGGCCTACGAGCAGTACTTC. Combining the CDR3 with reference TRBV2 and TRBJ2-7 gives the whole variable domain EPEVTQTPSHQVTQMGQEVILRCVPISNHLYFYWYRQILGQKVEFLVSFYNNEISEKSEIFDDQFSVERPDGSNFTLKIRSTKLEDSAMYFCASSGGQAYEQYFGPGTRLTVT.

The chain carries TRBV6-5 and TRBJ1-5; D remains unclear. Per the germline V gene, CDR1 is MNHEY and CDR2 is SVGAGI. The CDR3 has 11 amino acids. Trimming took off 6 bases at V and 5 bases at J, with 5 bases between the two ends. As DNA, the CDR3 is TGTGCCAGCAGCGATGATCAGCCCCAGCATTTT. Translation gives CASSDDQPQHF.

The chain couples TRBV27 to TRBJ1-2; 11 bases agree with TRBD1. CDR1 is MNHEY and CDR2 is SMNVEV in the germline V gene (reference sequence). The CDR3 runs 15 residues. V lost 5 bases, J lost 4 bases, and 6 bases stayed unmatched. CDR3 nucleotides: TGTGCCAGCAGTGCGGACAGGGGGCATAGCTATGGCTACACCTTC. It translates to CASSADRGHSYGYTF.

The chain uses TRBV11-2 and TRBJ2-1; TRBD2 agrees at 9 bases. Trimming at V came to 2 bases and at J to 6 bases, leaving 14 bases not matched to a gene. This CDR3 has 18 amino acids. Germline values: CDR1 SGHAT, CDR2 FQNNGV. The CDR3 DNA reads TGTGCCAGCAGCTTATCTAGCGGGGTTCATACAACAGGCAATGAGCAGTTCTTC. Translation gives CASSLSSGVHTTGNEQFF.

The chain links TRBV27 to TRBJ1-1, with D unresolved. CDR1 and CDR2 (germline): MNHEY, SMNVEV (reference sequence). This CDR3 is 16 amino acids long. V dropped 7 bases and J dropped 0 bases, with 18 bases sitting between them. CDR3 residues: CASMPEGGIMNTEAFF. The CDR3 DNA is TGTGCCAGCATGCCGGAGGGAGGAATAATGAACACTGAAGCTTTCTTT.

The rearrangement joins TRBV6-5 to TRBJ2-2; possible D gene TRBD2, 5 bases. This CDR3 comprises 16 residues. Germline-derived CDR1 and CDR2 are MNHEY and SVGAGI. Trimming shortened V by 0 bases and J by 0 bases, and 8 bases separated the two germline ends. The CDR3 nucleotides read TGTGCCAGCAGTTACTCGAGGGCTTCGAACACCGGGGAGCTGTTTTTT. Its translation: CASSYSRASNTGELFF.

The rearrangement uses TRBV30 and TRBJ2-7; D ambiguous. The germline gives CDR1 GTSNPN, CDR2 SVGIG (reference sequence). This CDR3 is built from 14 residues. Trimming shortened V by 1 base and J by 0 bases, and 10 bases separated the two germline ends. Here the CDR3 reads CAWSGYLSSYEQYF. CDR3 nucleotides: TGTGCCTGGAGTGGGTACCTCAGCTCCTACGAGCAGTACTTC. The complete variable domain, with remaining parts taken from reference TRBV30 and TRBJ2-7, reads SQTIHQWPATLVQPVGSPLSLECTVEGTSNPNLYWYRQAAGRGLQLLFYSVGIGQISSEVPQNLSASRPQDRQFILSSKKLLLSDSGFYLCAWSGYLSSYEQYFGPGTRLTVT.

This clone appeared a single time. Here the CDR3 DNA reads TGTGCCAGCAGTTACTTCAGTGGGCAGGGGACGGAAGCTTTCTTT. It translates to CASSYFSGQGTEAFF. V is TRBV6-5 and J is TRBJ1-1, with D perhaps matching TRBD1 (6 bases). The CDR3 has 15 residues. Trimming took 1 base from V and 8 from J, leaving 17 bases between them. CDR1 and CDR2 (germline): MNHEY, SVGAGI.

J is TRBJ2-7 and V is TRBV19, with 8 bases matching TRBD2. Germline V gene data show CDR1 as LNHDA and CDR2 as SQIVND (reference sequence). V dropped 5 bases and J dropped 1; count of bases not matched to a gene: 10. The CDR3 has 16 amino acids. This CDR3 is CASSQGLEARSYEQYF. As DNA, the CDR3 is TGTGCCAGTAGTCAGGGACTAGAGGCCCGATCCTACGAGCAGTACTTC.

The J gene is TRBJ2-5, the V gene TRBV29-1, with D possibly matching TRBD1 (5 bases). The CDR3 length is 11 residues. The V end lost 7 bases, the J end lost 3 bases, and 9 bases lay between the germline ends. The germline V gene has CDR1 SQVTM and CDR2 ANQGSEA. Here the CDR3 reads CSGGREETQYF. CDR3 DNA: TGCAGCGGTGGCAGGGAAGAGACCCAGTACTTC.